This TCR beta chain was observed in a study of T cells in Graves' hyperthyroidism and ophthalmopathy. Germline CDR1 is LGHDT and CDR2 is YNNKEL (reference sequence). The CDR3 totals 15 residues. Trimming shortened V by 6 bases and J by 7 bases, and 22 bases separated the two germline ends. For the diagnoses, clinical symptoms, serum thyroxine and TRAb, thyroid ultrasound and orbital computed tomography were used. Researchers amplified the TCR beta CDR3 regions from RNA transcripts. First-round RT-PCR targeting the TCR CDR3 was performed with the HTBI primer set. TCRdb reprocessed the multiplex PCR reads via MiXCR and lists one record per CDR3 protein. The repertoire holds approximately 400,000 distinct CDR3 sequences, about 15% seen once, with roughly 7.4% in the top ten.

The sequence was obtained from a woman between 18 and 29 years old with Graves' hyperthyroidism. The V gene is TRBV3-1, the J gene TRBJ2-7; D possibly corresponds to TRBD1 (6 bases). The source material was blood. The CDR3 reads CASSPEGVGMYEQYF. The CDR3 region has the DNA TGTGCCAGCAGTCCTGAGGGGGTTGGGATGTATGAGCAGTACTTC.